The clone carrying this T cell receptor beta chain was counted at least ten times. The V gene's germline CDR1 is MNHEY and CDR2 SVGAGI. There are 12 residues in the CDR3. V was pared by 6 bases and J by 7 bases, with 4 bases of the junction left unmatched. The data were obtained in a study of T-cell reconstitution after alpha-beta-depleted transplantation in children. Preparation of the TCRbeta library was carried out with unique molecular identifiers. TCRdb analysed the PCR reads with MiXCR anew, one entry per CDR3 protein. The repertoire holds some 550,000 distinct CDR3 sequences, with 23% as singletons.

The J gene is TRBJ1-1, the V gene TRBV6-5; TRBD1 aligns across 8 bases. The material was PBMCs, mostly from graft donor cells, obtained 360 days after TCRalphabeta/CD19-depleted stem cell transplant. The TCR originated in a boy less than two years old who had a stem cell transplant for acute myeloid leukemia, so the T cells may come from the graft donor. The CDR3 DNA is TGTGCCAGCAGGGACAGGGCGGGTGAAGCTTTCTTT. As protein: CASRDRAGEAFF.